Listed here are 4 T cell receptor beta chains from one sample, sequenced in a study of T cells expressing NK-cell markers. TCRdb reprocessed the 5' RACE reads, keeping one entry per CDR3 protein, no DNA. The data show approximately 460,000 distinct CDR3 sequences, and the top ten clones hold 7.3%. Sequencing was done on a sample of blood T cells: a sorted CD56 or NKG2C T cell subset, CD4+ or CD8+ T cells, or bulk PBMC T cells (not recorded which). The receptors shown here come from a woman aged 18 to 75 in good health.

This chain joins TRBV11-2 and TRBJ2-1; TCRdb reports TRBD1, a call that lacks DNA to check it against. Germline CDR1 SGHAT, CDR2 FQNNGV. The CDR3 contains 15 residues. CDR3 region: CASSLVIGGAHEQFF. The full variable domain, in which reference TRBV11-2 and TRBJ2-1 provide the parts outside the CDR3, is EAGVAQSPRYKIIEKRQSVAFWCNPISGHATLYWYQQILGQGPKLLIQFQNNGVVDDSQLPKDRFSAERLKGVDSTLKIQPAKLEDSAVYLCASSLVIGGAHEQFFGPGTRLTVL.

The CDR3 is CASSQGAAATYNEQFF. The J gene is TRBJ2-1, the V gene TRBV4-3; no DNA is available, so the TRBD1 call from TCRdb remains unchecked. Germline assignment: CDR1 LGHNA and CDR2 YSLEER. This CDR3 spans 16 amino acids.

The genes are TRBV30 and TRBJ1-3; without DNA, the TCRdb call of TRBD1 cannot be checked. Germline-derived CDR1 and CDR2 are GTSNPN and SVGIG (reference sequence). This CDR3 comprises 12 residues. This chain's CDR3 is CAQQGIGNTIYF. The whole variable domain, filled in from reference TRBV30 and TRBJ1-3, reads SQTIHQWPATLVQPVGSPLSLECTVEGTSNPNLYWYRQAAGRGLQLLFYSVGIGQISSEVPQNLSASRPQDRQFILSSKKLLLSDSGFYLCAQQGIGNTIYFGEGSWLTVV.

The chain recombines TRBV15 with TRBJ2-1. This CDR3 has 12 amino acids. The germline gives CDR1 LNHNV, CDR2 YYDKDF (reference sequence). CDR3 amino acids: CATSKRANEQFF. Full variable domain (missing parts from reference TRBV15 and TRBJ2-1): DAMVIQNPRYQVTQFGKPVTLSCSQTLNHNVMYWYQQKSSQAPKLLFHYYDKDFNNEADTPDNFQSRRPNTSFCFLDIRSPGLGDTAMYLCATSKRANEQFFGPGTRLTVL.